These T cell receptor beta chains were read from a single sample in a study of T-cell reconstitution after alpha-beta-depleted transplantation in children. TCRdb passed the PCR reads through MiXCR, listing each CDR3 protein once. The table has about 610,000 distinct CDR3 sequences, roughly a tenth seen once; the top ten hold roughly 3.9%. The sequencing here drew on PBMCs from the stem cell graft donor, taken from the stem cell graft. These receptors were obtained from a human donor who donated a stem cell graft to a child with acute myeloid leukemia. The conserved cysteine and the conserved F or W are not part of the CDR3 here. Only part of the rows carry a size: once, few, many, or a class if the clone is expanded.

SVAVGTDYGYT	TRBV29-1	TRBJ1-2	.
ASSHYRGGSYNEQF	TRBV14	TRBJ2-1	.
ASTERAEGYEQY	TRBV5-1	TRBJ2-7	.
ASSLLAGGPGEQF	TRBV6-2/TRBV6-3	TRBJ2-1	.
ASSWGRTSGYEQY	TRBV12-3/TRBV12-4	TRBJ2-7	few
ASSDQRAGDSRKETQY	TRBV25-1	TRBJ2-5	many
SARDAGYEQF	TRBV20-1	TRBJ2-1	few
ASSLDREVTYEQY	TRBV7-3	TRBJ2-7	.
ASSSSTSGSGEQY	TRBV5-1	TRBJ2-7	.
AISEPAGNNEQF	TRBV10-3	TRBJ2-1	.
ASSLATANQPQH	TRBV12-3/TRBV12-4	TRBJ1-5	many
ASSLGIQETQY	TRBV7-2	TRBJ2-5	many
SARRDTGELF	TRBV20-1	TRBJ2-2	many
ASSSRGIAVQETQY	TRBV7-9	TRBJ2-5	many
ASSSGTTEGETQY	TRBV27	TRBJ2-5	.
ASSSPRAGANVLT	TRBV19	TRBJ2-6	.
ASSQDWASQETQY	TRBV4-3	TRBJ2-5	few
ASSLELGPQH	TRBV6-6	TRBJ1-5	few
ASSLALTGGRNQPQH	TRBV12-3/TRBV12-4	TRBJ1-5	few
ASRKGYQETQY	TRBV5-1	TRBJ2-5	few
ASRETGANEQF	TRBV28	TRBJ2-1	.